These 13 T cell receptor beta chains originate from one sample sequenced in a study of human T cells and chemical hapten exposure. Time point: patch test 1, 2 weeks after DPC sensitization. Sample treatment: therapeutic diphenylcyclopropenone sensitization with weekly scalp DPC. TCRdb ran MiXCR on the RACE reads and lists one entry per CDR3 protein. Of 300,000 to 350,000 distinct CDR3 sequences in the sample, roughly 6.9% were seen once. Sequenced material: whole blood, taken in connection with sensitization to the hapten diphenylcyclopropenone (DPC). The source is a woman aged 18-29 years with alopecia areata. Some clones in this sample may be carry-over from other donors' samples.

This clonotype was seen only a few times. The rearrangement links TRBV7-9 to TRBJ1-1; D not certain. The CDR3 has 13 amino acids. Per germline, CDR1 SEHNR and CDR2 FQNEAQ (reference sequence). V gave up 4 bases and J gave up 11 bases, with 17 bases separating them. In DNA form, the CDR3 reads TGTGCCAGCAGCTGGGAAAGACGGCCCAAGGCTTTCTTT. It translates to CASSWERRPKAFF.

There are a few counts of this clonotype. The chain joins TRBV18 to TRBJ1-5; D may be TRBD1 (5 bases). There are 16 residues in the CDR3. The V and J ends lost 4 bases and 1 base respectively, with 14 bases between them. CDR1 and CDR2 from the germline V gene are KGHSH and LQKENI. The CDR3 DNA follows: TGTGCCAGCTCACGAACTAGTTGGGACAGCAATCAGCCCCAGCATTTT. Amino acids: CASSRTSWDSNQPQHF.

The CDR3 nucleotides read TGCAGTGCCGTTGTCCGGGTCCTCTCCTACGAGCAGTACTTC. Translated: CSAVVRVLSYEQYF. The rearrangement joins TRBV20-1 to TRBJ2-7; D remains ambiguous. CDR3 length equals 14 residues. Per the germline V gene, CDR1 is DFQATT and CDR2 is SNEGSKA (reference sequence). Trimming pared 6 bases from V and 0 bases from J, leaving 15 bases between.

This clonotype has a count of ten or more. The chain carries TRBV28 and TRBJ2-1; 9 bases line up with TRBD1. This CDR3 has 17 residues. Per germline, CDR1 MDHEN and CDR2 SYDVKM. Trimming took 2 bases from V and 7 from J; bases not matched to a gene: 12. The DNA for the CDR3 is TGTGCCAGCAGTTTACGGCGGTGGACAGGGGCGGAGAATGAGCAGTTCTTC. Translation gives CASSLRRWTGAENEQFF.

The gene calls are TRBV28 and TRBJ2-7, with TRBD2 matching 8 bases. Germline assignment: CDR1 MDHEN and CDR2 SYDVKM. V gave up 7 bases and J gave up 4 bases; unmatched junction bases: 6. CDR3 size: 13 residues. CDR3 DNA sequence: TGTGCCAGCATCGGGGGGGCGCGATACGAGCAGTACTTC. This codes for CASIGGARYEQYF.

This clonotype was seen a handful of times. J is TRBJ2-3 and V is TRBV29-1, with TRBD2 matching 7 bases. The CDR3 sequence is 16 residues long. V shed 4 bases, J shed 2 bases, and the junction held 12 bases outside the gene matches. The germline V gene has CDR1 SQVTM and CDR2 ANQGSEA. CDR3 sequence reads: CSVVAVAGTYTDTQYF. The CDR3 bases are TGCAGCGTTGTAGCGGTAGCGGGCACCTACACAGATACGCAGTATTTT.

The chain is built from TRBV24-1 and TRBJ2-7; D ambiguous. The CDR3 extends over 14 amino acids. V lost 2 bases, J lost 7 bases, and 14 bases lay in between. Per germline, CDR1 KGHDR and CDR2 SFDVKD. In nucleotides, the CDR3 is TGTGCCACCAGTGATTCACGTATCGGATCTGAGCAGTACTTC. Its protein product is CATSDSRIGSEQYF.

This clonotype was recorded many times. V usage is TRBV13 and J usage is TRBJ2-5; TRBD2 aligns across 11 bases. V dropped 3 bases and J dropped 9; count of bases not matched to a gene: 9. CDR1 is PRHDT, CDR2 FYEKMQ, per germline (reference sequence). The CDR3 contains 15 residues. This CDR3 reads CASSFTSGGPGAQYF. The DNA for the CDR3 is TGTGCCAGCAGCTTTACTAGCGGGGGACCAGGGGCCCAGTACTTC.

This clonotype was seen a handful of times. V and J are TRBV27 and TRBJ2-7, with 7 bases matching TRBD1. The germline V gene encodes CDR1 MNHEY and CDR2 SMNVEV (reference sequence). Trimming took 0 bases from V and 3 from J; bases not matched to a gene: 5. The CDR3 length is 15 residues. The DNA for the CDR3 is TGTGCCAGCAGTTTATCGAAGACAGGGCTCTACGAGCAGTACTTC. Translating gives CASSLSKTGLYEQYF.

This clonotype was observed a few times. This chain joins TRBV7-3 and TRBJ1-5; D not certain. Looked up from germline, CDR1 is SGHTA and CDR2 is FQGTGA. V dropped 2 bases and J dropped 2 bases, with 4 bases sitting between them. CDR3 length equals 13 residues. CDR3 bases: TGTGCCAGCAGCTTATATGGCAATCAGCCCCAGCATTTT. Translation: CASSLYGNQPQHF.

The chain couples TRBV6-1 to TRBJ1-5; D unresolved. The V gene lost 6 bases and the J gene lost 2 bases, with 11 bases spanning the gap. The CDR3 totals 14 residues. CDR1 and CDR2 from the germline V gene are MNHNS and SASEGT. CDR3: CASRPGGGNQPQHF. The CDR3 DNA follows: TGTGCCAGCAGACCGGGAGGTGGCAATCAGCCCCAGCATTTT.

This clonotype has ten or more counts. The chain couples TRBV6-2 or TRBV6-3 to TRBJ2-7, with D possibly being TRBD1 (5 bases). V lost 0 bases to trimming and J lost 2 bases, with 14 bases between them. This CDR3 contains 16 residues. Germline lookup yields CDR1 MNHEY and CDR2 SVGEGT. CDR3 amino acids: CASSYSRAYPTYEQYF. The CDR3 DNA reads TGTGCCAGCAGTTACTCCAGGGCCTACCCAACCTACGAGCAGTACTTC.

This clonotype was seen at least ten times. The rearrangement joins TRBV6-5 to TRBJ2-7, with D tentatively TRBD1 (6 bases). This CDR3 region has 14 residues. The V gene lost 2 bases and the J gene lost 6 bases, with 14 bases spanning the gap. CDR1 is MNHEY, CDR2 SVGAGI, per germline. The CDR3 bases are TGTGCCAGCAGTTACCGCGGCAGGGGAAGCGAGCAGTACTTC. It is translated as CASSYRGRGSEQYF.